This T cell receptor (beta chain) was found in a study of blood T cells in healthy people across ages. The V gene lost 2 bases and the J gene lost 8 bases, with 17 bases spanning the gap. The CDR3 extends over 15 amino acids. Germline CDR1 SGHKS, CDR2 YYEKEE (reference sequence). PCR was performed a second time for about 7 to 11 cycles using a sample-barcoded 5' primer and a J-beta primer mix. TCRdb re-analysed the 5' RACE reads in MiXCR, keeping a single row per CDR3 protein. This table holds fewer than 800,000 distinct CDR3 sequences, roughly 50% found once. This TCR was recovered from a woman in her fifties or sixties in good health. This chain uses TRBV5-5 with TRBJ2-1; no clear D gene. Sequencing was performed on blood. CDR3 DNA sequence: TGTGCCAGCAGCTTAATCGGCGCAGTTGGCTATGAGCAGTTCTTC. It yields the protein CASSLIGAVGYEQFF.